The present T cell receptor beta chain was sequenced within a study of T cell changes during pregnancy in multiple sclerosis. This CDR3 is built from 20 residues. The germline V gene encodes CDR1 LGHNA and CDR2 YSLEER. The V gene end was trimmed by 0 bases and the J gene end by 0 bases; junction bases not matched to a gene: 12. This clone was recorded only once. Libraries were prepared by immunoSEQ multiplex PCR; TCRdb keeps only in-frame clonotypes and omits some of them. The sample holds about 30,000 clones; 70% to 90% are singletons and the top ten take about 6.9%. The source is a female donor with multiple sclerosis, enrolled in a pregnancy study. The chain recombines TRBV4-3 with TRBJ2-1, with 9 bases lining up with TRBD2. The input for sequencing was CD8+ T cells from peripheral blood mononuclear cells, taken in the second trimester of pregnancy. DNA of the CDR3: TGCGCCAGCAGCCAAGATTGGGATAGCGGGGGAACAAGCTCCTACAATGAGCAGTTCTTC. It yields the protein CASSQDWDSGGTSSYNEQFF.